These 6 T cell receptor beta chains were sequenced from one sample in a study of blood T cell repertoires in COVID-19. Here immunoSEQ multiplex PCR was the method, and the copy in TCRdb shows in-frame clones only, minus some. The repertoire includes around 200,000 clones, more than 75% of them detected once, and 2.7% sits in the top ten. The specimen sequenced was peripheral blood. The receptors shown here come from a man between 35 and 55 years old with active or convalescent COVID-19.

In regard to this clone: The junction does not match germline at one end; this may be a read error. The V and J genes are TRBV12-5 and TRBJ1-4; 8 nucleotides line up with TRBD1. Germline assignment: CDR1 LGHNT and CDR2 FRNRAP. The CDR3 loop spans 14 amino acids. The CDR3 region is CASGPDRVKNGVLF. CDR3 nucleotide sequence: TGTGCTAGTGGGCCGGACAGGGTAAAAAATGGGGTTTTGTTT.

The chain uses TRBV6-5 and TRBJ1-5; perhaps TRBD1 as D (6 bases). Between the trimmed V and J ends, which lost 2 bases and 4 bases, there was a span of 6 bases. CDR3 length: 13 amino acids. From germline, CDR1 is MNHEY and CDR2 SVGAGI. The CDR3 protein is CASSYGQNQPQHF. DNA for the CDR3: TGTGCCAGCAGTTACGGACAGAATCAGCCCCAGCATTTT.

The gene calls are TRBV28 and TRBJ1-1, with TRBD1 identical over 12 bases. Germline assignment: CDR1 MDHEN and CDR2 SYDVKM. The CDR3 has 12 amino acids. The V segment lost 7 bases and the J segment 11 bases; nucleotides outside the gene matches: 5. CDR3 sequence reads: CASTGTGGRAFF. DNA of the CDR3: TGTGCCAGCACCGGGACAGGGGGCAGGGCTTTCTTT.

The rearrangement links TRBV28 to TRBJ2-4, with D possibly matching TRBD1 (6 bases). CDR3 length equals 14 residues. Germline loops: CDR1 MDHEN, CDR2 SYDVKM. Trimming left V 3 bases short and J 7 bases short, with 13 bases between. CDR3 DNA: TGTGCCAGCAGTTTGAAGGCAGGGGCGAACATTCAGTACTTC. Protein product: CASSLKAGANIQYF.

The chain's CDR3 is CASSPPKTGYSYEQYF. The CDR3 coding sequence is TGTGCCAGCTCACCACCTAAGACAGGGTACTCCTACGAGCAGTACTTC. J is TRBJ2-7 and V is TRBV18, with 7 bases fitting TRBD1. The CDR3 extends over 16 amino acids. The germline gives CDR1 KGHSH, CDR2 LQKENI. J lost 0 bases, V lost 0 bases, and 5 bases had no gene match.

V gene TRBV14 combines with J gene TRBJ1-2, with D possibly TRBD1 on 6 matching bases. This CDR3 contains 13 residues. CDR1 and CDR2 (germline): SGHDN, FVKESK. Trimming removed 4 bases at V and 10 bases at J, with 16 bases between. The DNA of the CDR3 is TGTGCCAGCAGCCGCCTACAGGGAACCCTCTACACCTTC. It yields the protein CASSRLQGTLYTF.